This T cell receptor beta chain appears in the sequencing data of a study of the immune and genomic landscape of osteosarcoma. For the study at large: Diagnosis ages spanned about 5-90 years, median around 26. Patients were around 60% male; approximately 73% had localized disease.

The table came from immunoSEQ multiplex PCR; TCRdb's copy has only in-frame clones and leaves some out. The repertoire holds about 6,200 clones, with about 63% as singletons. Study findings and constraints: Compared with cold C1, the hot C3 cluster had higher, still-low clonality. A single dominant hyperexpanded clone appeared in five cases, each with <100 clonotypes.

The length of the CDR3 is 16 residues. V dropped 0 bases and J dropped 6 bases, with 17 bases sitting between them. Germline V gene data show CDR1 as LGHNA and CDR2 as YSLEER. On this clone: The antigen remains undetermined.

Poor-prognosis osteosarcoma patients supplied post-treatment primary, local recurrence and metastasis tumor specimens. Sequencing was performed on osteosarcoma tumor tissue from the lung. The TCR originated in a human donor with osteosarcoma. The gene calls are TRBV4-3 and TRBJ1-2; D not certain. The CDR3 spells CASSQDHQSPLDGYTF. For the CDR3, the DNA is TGCGCCAGCAGCCAAGATCACCAGTCCCCCCTGGATGGCTACACCTTC.